Presented here are 18 T cell receptor beta chains from one specimen sequenced in a study of blood T cell repertoires in COVID-19. Clones were read by immunoSEQ multiplex PCR, and TCRdb kept only the in-frame ones, dropping some. The table records around 220,000 clones, approximately 78% of them present only once. What was sequenced was peripheral blood. These receptors all come from an elderly woman with COVID-19, enrolled during active disease.

V and J are TRBV9 and TRBJ2-4; D unclear. Trimming took off 1 base at V and 8 bases at J, with 10 bases between the two ends. Germline loops: CDR1 SGDLS, CDR2 YYNGEE. The CDR3 extends over 13 amino acids. This chain's CDR3 is CASSVSGSDIQYF. For the CDR3, the DNA is TGTGCCAGCAGCGTATCAGGATCGGACATTCAGTACTTC.

The gene calls are TRBV30 and TRBJ2-7; the match to TRBD2 covers 9 bases. The ends lost 0 bases at V and 2 bases at J; junction bases unmatched: 11. Germline CDR1 reads GTSNPN; CDR2 reads SVGIG (reference sequence). The CDR3 covers 17 residues. The CDR3 loop reads CAWSVPRRPSGTYEQYF. As DNA, the CDR3 is TGTGCCTGGAGTGTACCGAGAAGGCCTAGCGGGACCTACGAGCAGTACTTC.

The chain employs TRBV7-2 and TRBJ2-7; D may be TRBD2 (5 bases). Deletions cut 0 bases from V and 3 bases from J, with 12 bases between. Looked up from germline, CDR1 is SGHTA and CDR2 is FQGNSA. The CDR3 runs 15 residues. CDR3 loop: CASSLAAGVLYEQYF. The CDR3 DNA reads TGTGCCAGCAGCTTAGCTGCCGGGGTACTCTACGAGCAGTACTTC.

The rearrangement joins TRBV27 to TRBJ1-6, with 8 bases matching TRBD1. V trimming: 5 bases; J trimming: 9 bases; junction bases outside the gene matches: 6. Germline assignment: CDR1 MNHEY and CDR2 SMNVEV (reference sequence). CDR3 size: 14 residues. The CDR3 reads CASSLGQGSSPLHF. The CDR3 bases are TGTGCCAGCAGTCTCGGACAGGGTAGTTCACCCCTCCACTTT.

V and J are TRBV5-8 and TRBJ1-2, with TRBD1 identical over 7 bases. The V gene end was trimmed by 3 bases and the J gene end by 8 bases; junction bases not matched to a gene: 4. CDR1 SGHTS and CDR2 YDEGEE come from the germline V gene. The CDR3 covers 12 residues. CDR3 DNA: TGTGCCAGCAGCTCCGGACAGGTCGGCTACACCTTC. This translates into CASSSGQVGYTF.

This clone was detected a few times. The chain has TRBV2 and TRBJ2-5; 9 nucleotides align to TRBD1. CDR1 is SNHLY, CDR2 FYNNEI, per germline. Trimming took 5 bases from V and 2 from J; bases not matched to a gene: 6. The length of the CDR3 is 15 residues. The CDR3: CASSLNRGLQETQYF. CDR3 nucleotides: TGTGCCAGCAGTCTGAACAGGGGGCTACAAGAGACCCAGTACTTC.

V is TRBV13 and J is TRBJ1-4, with 7 bases lining up with TRBD1. CDR3 length: 14 residues. Per germline, CDR1 PRHDT and CDR2 FYEKMQ (reference sequence). V was pared by 0 bases and J by 5 bases, with 0 bases of the junction left unmatched. Here the CDR3 DNA reads TGTGCCAGCAGCTTAGGGGACAGGAATGAAAAACTGTTTTTT. Its translation: CASSLGDRNEKLFF.

V usage is TRBV18 and J usage is TRBJ2-3; D unresolved. Germline CDR1 is KGHSH and CDR2 is LQKENI. V was clipped by 1 base and J by 2 bases, with 10 bases between them. The CDR3 runs to 15 residues. The CDR3 reads CASSPRSRSTDTQYF. CDR3 nucleotides: TGTGCCAGCTCACCACGGTCTAGGTCCACAGATACGCAGTATTTT.

J is TRBJ2-7 and V is TRBV5-6; D gene ambiguous. The V end lost 0 bases, the J end lost 1 base, and 8 bases lay between the germline ends. The CDR3 length is 14 residues. Germline loops: CDR1 SGHDT, CDR2 YYEEEE. CDR3 nucleotides: TGTGCCAGCAGCTTGGTATCCCGGTCCTACGAGCAGTACTTC. Amino acids: CASSLVSRSYEQYF.

The chain recombines TRBV5-4 with TRBJ2-4, with D possibly matching TRBD1 (5 bases). V shed 2 bases and J shed 5 bases, with 8 bases lying between them. Germline CDR1 SGHNT, CDR2 YYREEE (reference sequence). The CDR3 runs 13 residues. The CDR3 DNA follows: TGTGCCAGCAGCTTAGGCAGGGAAAACATTCAGTACTTC. Amino acid sequence: CASSLGRENIQYF.

The genes are TRBV11-2 and TRBJ1-2; 8 nucleotides agree with TRBD1. The V gene's germline CDR1 is SGHAT and CDR2 FQNNGV. J gave up 3 bases and V 3 bases, and 6 bases lay outside the gene matches. The CDR3 runs 15 residues. Here the CDR3 DNA reads TGTGCCAGCAGCTTGAGGCGGACAGGGCACTATGGCTACACCTTC. This gives the protein CASSLRRTGHYGYTF.

The V call is TRBV28, the J call TRBJ1-6; a weak D match, TRBD1 (5 bases). V was cut by 5 bases and J by 7 bases, with 9 bases left in between. This CDR3 comprises 13 residues. From germline, CDR1 is MDHEN and CDR2 SYDVKM. The CDR3 bases are TGTGCCAGCAGTCCAGGGTCCAATTCACCCCTCCACTTT. Protein product: CASSPGSNSPLHF.

The chain uses TRBV5-1 and TRBJ1-1; perhaps TRBD1 as D (6 bases). Germline values: CDR1 SGHRS, CDR2 YFSETQ. The ends were cut back, 4 bases at V and 7 bases at J, with 17 bases in the middle. This CDR3 is 14 amino acids long. The CDR3 is CASSGDISYGEAFF. CDR3 coding DNA: TGCGCCAGCAGCGGGGACATATCATACGGTGAAGCTTTCTTT.

This clone was observed a few times. The chain recombines TRBV19 with TRBJ1-5, with D tentatively TRBD1 (5 bases). Looked up from germline, CDR1 is LNHDA and CDR2 is SQIVND (reference sequence). V lost 7 bases to trimming and J lost 5 bases, with 21 bases between them. The CDR3 runs 16 residues. The CDR3 region has the DNA TGTGCCAGTACTCCCCTTCAGGGATTTGAGGATCAGCCCCAGCATTTT. Its translation: CASTPLQGFEDQPQHF.

This rearrangement joins TRBV2 to TRBJ1-2, with D perhaps TRBD1 (6 bases). Per germline, CDR1 SNHLY and CDR2 FYNNEI. The CDR3 has 13 amino acids. The V end was cut by 8 bases, the J end by 5 bases, with 15 bases between. In nucleotides, the CDR3 is TGTGCCAGCCTGAGGGGGGGCGAATATGGCTACACCTTC. This sequence encodes CASLRGGEYGYTF.

The chain is built from TRBV27 and TRBJ1-4; TRBD1 agrees at 10 bases. The CDR3 totals 15 residues. Germline lookup yields CDR1 MNHEY and CDR2 SMNVEV (reference sequence). Unmatched junction bases numbered 15, after V lost 10 bases and J lost 10 bases. CDR3 residues: CATRSPGQGSVKLFF. As DNA, the CDR3 is TGTGCCACCAGGTCCCCGGGACAGGGGAGCGTAAAACTGTTTTTT.

In this sample, this clone turned up once. The V call is TRBV5-1, the J call TRBJ2-3; possibly TRBD1 for D (6 bases). Germline V gene lookup returns CDR1 SGHRS and CDR2 YFSETQ. This CDR3 is 14 amino acids long. Trimming stripped 0 bases from V and 5 bases from J, with 10 bases between. The CDR3 DNA is TGCGCCAGCAGCTTGGGCCAGGGGATAGATACGCAGTATTTT. It codes for CASSLGQGIDTQYF.

The V call is TRBV27, the J call TRBJ2-1; TRBD2 agrees at 9 bases. CDR3 length: 15 amino acids. The germline V gene has CDR1 MNHEY and CDR2 SMNVEV (reference sequence). The ends lost 2 bases at V and 5 bases at J; junction bases unmatched: 4. DNA of the CDR3: TGTGCCAGCAGTTTACTAGCGGGAAAGGACAATGAGCAGTTCTTC. Translation gives CASSLLAGKDNEQFF.